This T cell receptor (beta chain) was obtained from a study of beta chain features in type 1 diabetes. General study points: Among all four CD4+ subsets, Type 1 diabetes patients had TCRB CDR3s that were moderately but significantly shorter.

Of the isolated RNA, all was reverse transcribed, and so the sequenced material was expressed TCRB transcripts. Here immunoSEQ multiplex PCR was the method, and the copy in TCRdb shows in-frame clones only, minus some. The sample carries about 260,000 clones, 24% recorded once. Cell sorting via CD45RO/CCR7/CD25/CD127/CD95/CD27 was performed to obtain CD4+ naive, central memory, regulatory and stem cell-like memory cells. Remarks on this clone: Antigen specificity is unknown.

This TCR derives from a woman in her twenties or thirties with type 1 diabetes. The specimen was naive CD4+ T cells from blood.

The CDR3 loop is CASSPGTGGNYGYTF. CDR3 DNA sequence: TGTGCCAGCAGTCCCGGGACAGGGGGCAACTATGGCTACACCTTC. The V and J genes are TRBV27 and TRBJ1-2; 12 bases are a match to TRBD1. Trimming cost V 5 bases and J 2 bases; bases outside gene matches: 3. Looked up from germline, CDR1 is MNHEY and CDR2 is SMNVEV (reference sequence). CDR3 length: 15 amino acids.